This T cell receptor (beta chain) was identified during a study of cytomegalovirus exposure and HLA in healthy donors. Study-wide points: A few chains linked to CMV were shown in vitro to be specific for CMV antigens. Trimming of TCR beta V- and J-genes showed a link, identified in a later analysis, to a missense DCLRE1C variant.

The CDR3 length is 15 residues. From germline, CDR1 is LGHNA and CDR2 YNFKEQ. V shed 0 bases and J shed 3 bases, with 11 bases lying between them. Comment on this clone: Its antigen is unknown.

Primers included in the PCR were 60 Vbeta and 13 Jbeta primers. As processed by the authors: Counted up in a later analysis, unique TCR beta chains came to roughly 80 million, with around 11 million shared. The assay was immunoSEQ multiplex PCR, and TCRdb's table has in-frame clones only and misses some. For V, J and clone size, that table is used; D and trimming come from the DNA. In all, the sample yields 20,000 or so clones. The source material was PBMCs. This TCR was recovered from a man aged 55 to 70 in good health and CMV-seropositive. V is TRBV4-2 and J is TRBJ1-1; TRBD1 is a possible D gene (6 bases). The CDR3 protein is CASSQDLGADTEAFF. DNA for the CDR3: TGTGCCAGCAGCCAAGATCTGGGGGCGGACACTGAAGCTTTCTTT.